This paragraph reports one T cell receptor (beta chain). Its antigen remains unidentified. This CDR3 has 13 amino acids. Germline assignment: CDR1 SNHLY and CDR2 FYNNEI. Trimming removed 7 bases from V and 6 bases from J, with 15 bases in between. Baseline, cycle 4 day 1, and cycle 7 day 1 were the blood sampling points. The sample originates from a study of OX40 agonist ivuxolimab in advanced cancers. Study overall: Participants, 75% to 90% male, averaged approximately 65 years of age, ranging from roughly 20 to 85. The study reported partial responses in three patients: one hepatocellular carcinoma, two cutaneous melanoma.

General study results and limits: Researchers report that CD8+ T cells had, on average, more expanded clones than CD4+.

Repertoires were generated with immunoSEQ multiplex PCR, while TCRdb's copy carries only in-frame clones and drops some. The sample includes 55,000 to 80,000 clones, over 75% of them seen just once. The receptor's source is an adult with an advanced solid tumor such as melanoma, head and neck, liver or kidney cancer. The chain recombines TRBV2 with TRBJ1-2; perhaps TRBD1 as D (5 bases). The specimen comprised CD4+ or CD8+ T cells sorted from blood, sampled in a trial of the OX40 agonist ivuxolimab. The CDR3 nucleotides read TGTGCCAGCAATACACAGGCTTCGCATGGCTACACCTTC. This translates into CASNTQASHGYTF.